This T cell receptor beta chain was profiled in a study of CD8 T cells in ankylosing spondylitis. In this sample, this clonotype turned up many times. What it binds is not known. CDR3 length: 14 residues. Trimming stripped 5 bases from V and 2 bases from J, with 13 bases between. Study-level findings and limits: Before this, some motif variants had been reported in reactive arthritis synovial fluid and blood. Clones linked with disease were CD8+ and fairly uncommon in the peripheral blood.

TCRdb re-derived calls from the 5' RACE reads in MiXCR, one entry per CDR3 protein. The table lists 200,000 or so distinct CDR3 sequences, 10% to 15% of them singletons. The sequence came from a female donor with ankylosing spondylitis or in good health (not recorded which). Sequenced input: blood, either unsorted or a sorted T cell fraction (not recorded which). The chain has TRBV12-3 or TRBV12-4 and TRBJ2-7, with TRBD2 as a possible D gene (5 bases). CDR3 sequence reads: CASSAGNRPYEQYF. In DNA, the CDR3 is TGTGCCAGCAGTGCCGGGAACAGACCCTACGAGCAGTACTTC.